This passage covers 11 T cell receptor beta chains from one sample sequenced in a study of blood T cell repertoires in COVID-19. TCRdb's table, derived via immunoSEQ multiplex PCR, lists solely in-frame clones and lacks some. Of around 170,000 clones listed, approximately 86% are singletons. Material for sequencing was peripheral blood. The receptor source for this set is a man over 45 with active or convalescent COVID-19.

The chain has TRBV19 and TRBJ1-2, with D unclear. CDR3 length: 15 residues. Germline loops: CDR1 LNHDA, CDR2 SQIVND (reference sequence). The germline V and J ends were trimmed by 6 bases and 2 bases, with 16 bases remaining between them. CDR3 nucleotides: TGTGCCAGTAGCGAATCCCTCTATAACAACTATGGCTACACCTTC. Amino acids: CASSESLYNNYGYTF.

This chain joins TRBV6-5 and TRBJ2-1; TRBD2 might be the D (6 bases). The CDR3 runs to 14 residues. Trimming left V 7 bases short and J 8 bases short, with 18 bases between. Germline V gene data show CDR1 as MNHEY and CDR2 as SVGAGI. The CDR3 protein is CASKERLVFDEQFF. The DNA for the CDR3 is TGTGCCAGCAAGGAGAGACTAGTATTTGATGAGCAGTTCTTC.

The chain employs TRBV24-1 and TRBJ1-5; 8 bases are shared with TRBD1. V trimming: 3 bases; J trimming: 6 bases; junction bases outside the gene matches: 12. The CDR3 loop spans 17 amino acids. Germline lookup yields CDR1 KGHDR and CDR2 SFDVKD. The CDR3 DNA follows: TGTGCCACCAGTGATACGACAGGGGCGGGCGTAGGTCAGCCCCAGCATTTT. This gives the protein CATSDTTGAGVGQPQHF.

V gene TRBV28 combines with J gene TRBJ1-2, with D possibly being TRBD1 (5 bases). The CDR3 is 13 amino acids. Germline CDR1 is MDHEN and CDR2 is SYDVKM. Trimming removed 5 bases from V and 8 bases from J, with 15 bases in between. Here the CDR3 reads CASSEGTAIGYTF. Here the CDR3 DNA reads TGTGCCAGCAGTGAAGGGACTGCGATAGGCTACACCTTC.

The chain combines TRBV19 with TRBJ1-1, with 8 positions matching TRBD1. This CDR3 is 15 amino acids long. CDR1 is LNHDA, CDR2 SQIVND, per germline (reference sequence). Losses at the gene ends were 5 bases for V and 1 base for J; bases not matched to a gene: 6. The CDR3 DNA is TGTGCCAGTAGTCCTTGGACAGGGACGAACACTGAAGCTTTCTTT. It yields the protein CASSPWTGTNTEAFF.

V gene TRBV7-9 combines with J gene TRBJ2-5, with TRBD1 matching 9 bases. The junction had 10 bases not matched to a gene; V was cut back by 6 bases and J by 5 bases. The CDR3 contains 15 residues. CDR1 and CDR2 (germline): SEHNR, FQNEAQ (reference sequence). CDR3 amino acids: CASSSPTGGAETQYF. The DNA for the CDR3 is TGTGCCAGCAGTTCGCCTACAGGGGGCGCGGAGACCCAGTACTTC.

The chain combines TRBV7-9 with TRBJ2-1; possible D gene TRBD2, 5 bases. Trimming pared 5 bases from V and 7 bases from J, leaving 15 bases between. CDR1 is SEHNR and CDR2 is FQNEAQ in the germline V gene (reference sequence). The CDR3 is made up of 14 amino acids. CDR3 in DNA: TGTGCCAGCAGCGCCTTGACTACTATTAATGAGCAGTTCTTC. It encodes CASSALTTINEQFF. The full variable domain, with the rest looked up from reference TRBV7-9 and TRBJ2-1, is DTGVSQNPRHKITKRGQNVTFRCDPISEHNRLYWYRQTLGQGPEFLTYFQNEAQLEKSRLLSDRFSAERPKGSFSTLEIQRTEQGDSAMYLCASSALTTINEQFFGPGTRLTVL.

This chain joins TRBV12-1 and TRBJ1-1; the table's D gene call, TRBD1, was not cross checked with the DNA. TRBV12-1 is a pseudogene locus. The CDR3 covers 15 residues. Written as DNA, the CDR3 is TGTGCCAGCAGCTCCGTGGCCTTAATGAACACTGAAGCTTTCTTT. Amino acids: CASSSVALMNTEAFF.

The CDR3 sequence: CASSLAGRGGTYEQYF. CDR3 sequence (DNA): TGTGCCAGCAGCTTAGCGGGTCGCGGGGGAACCTACGAGCAGTACTTC. The rearrangement uses TRBV7-6 and TRBJ2-7; the match to TRBD2 covers 7 bases. V lost 0 bases to trimming and J lost 2 bases; unmatched junction nucleotides: 7. The CDR3 contains 16 residues. Germline loops: CDR1 SGHVS, CDR2 FNYEAQ.

This chain uses TRBV12-5 with TRBJ1-3, with D possibly matching TRBD1 (6 bases). Germline V lookup: CDR1 LGHNT, CDR2 FRNRAP. Trimming removed 7 bases from V and 0 bases from J, with 7 bases in between. The CDR3 runs to 13 residues. DNA for the CDR3: TGTGCTAGTGAAGGGGGCTCTGGAAACACCATATATTTT. It translates to CASEGGSGNTIYF. The variable domain in full, with the rest retrieved from reference TRBV12-5 and TRBJ1-3, is DARVTQTPRHKVTEMGQEVTMRCQPILGHNTVFWYRQTMMQGLELLAYFRNRAPLDDSGMPKDRFSAEMPDATLATLKIQPSEPRDSAVYFCASEGGSGNTIYFGEGSWLTVV.

The CDR3 nucleotides read TGTGCCTGGAAAAGTCCCTTTAGCTCTGGAAACACCATATATTTT. Its translation: CAWKSPFSSGNTIYF. This chain connects TRBV30 to TRBJ1-3; unclear D gene. The CDR3 has 15 amino acids. Germline assignment: CDR1 GTSNPN and CDR2 SVGIG (reference sequence). The V gene lost 4 bases and the J gene lost 0 bases, with 13 bases spanning the gap.